These 10 T cell receptor beta chains originate from one sample sequenced in a study of blood T cell repertoires in COVID-19. Libraries were prepared by immunoSEQ multiplex PCR; TCRdb keeps only in-frame clonotypes and omits some of them. The table records approximately 240,000 clones, about 83% of them present only once. Sequences were obtained from peripheral blood. The source of these receptors is a woman under 40 with COVID-19, enrolled during active disease.

This chain links TRBV18 with TRBJ2-5; TRBD1 matches at 7 bases. Germline V gene sequence: CDR1 KGHSH, CDR2 LQKENI. V shed 5 bases and J 4 bases; nucleotides not matched to a gene: 13. The CDR3 spans 16 residues. CDR3 coding DNA: TGTGCCAGCTCATCGGTCGGGGTAGGGGGCGCAGAGACCCAGTACTTC. Translating gives CASSSVGVGGAETQYF.

The chain uses TRBV7-9 and TRBJ2-5; TRBD1 matches at 9 bases. Germline CDR1 is SEHNR and CDR2 is FQNEAQ (reference sequence). The length of the CDR3 is 14 residues. V shed 4 bases, J shed 6 bases, and the junction held 6 bases outside the gene matches. CDR3 protein: CASSWDREKKTQYF. The CDR3 DNA follows: TGTGCCAGCAGCTGGGACAGGGAGAAGAAGACCCAGTACTTC.

The rearrangement joins TRBV5-6 to TRBJ1-4; no reliable D call. V was clipped by 0 bases and J by 8 bases, with 17 bases between them. The CDR3 loop spans 16 amino acids. CDR1 is SGHDT, CDR2 YYEEEE, per germline. CDR3 sequence reads: CASSLGPATGEEKLFF. In DNA, the CDR3 is TGTGCCAGCAGCTTGGGGCCTGCCACGGGTGAGGAAAAACTGTTTTTT. The complete variable domain, with remaining parts taken from reference TRBV5-6 and TRBJ1-4, reads DAGVTQSPTHLIKTRGQQVTLRCSPKSGHDTVSWYQQALGQGPQFIFQYYEEEERQRGNFPDRFSGHQFPNYSSELNVNALLLGDSALYLCASSLGPATGEEKLFFGSGTQLSVL.

The CDR3 coding sequence is TGCGCCAGCACTCCGGACCGGACTAGCGGATTCTACAATGAGCAGTTCTTC. Its protein is CASTPDRTSGFYNEQFF. The V gene is TRBV5-1, the J gene TRBJ2-1, with 10 bases that match TRBD2. V gave up 6 bases and J gave up 3 bases; unmatched junction bases: 12. In germline, CDR1 is SGHRS, CDR2 YFSETQ. This CDR3 is 17 amino acids long.

The chain recombines TRBV12-5 with TRBJ2-3; D gene unclear. CDR3 length: 14 amino acids. Between the trimmed V and J ends, which lost 4 bases and 0 bases, there was a span of 8 bases. Germline-derived CDR1 and CDR2 are LGHNT and FRNRAP. This chain's CDR3 is CASGSKLSTDTQYF. In nucleotides, the CDR3 is TGTGCTAGTGGTTCCAAACTTAGCACAGATACGCAGTATTTT. The full variable domain, with the rest looked up from reference TRBV12-5 and TRBJ2-3, is DARVTQTPRHKVTEMGQEVTMRCQPILGHNTVFWYRQTMMQGLELLAYFRNRAPLDDSGMPKDRFSAEMPDATLATLKIQPSEPRDSAVYFCASGSKLSTDTQYFGPGTRLTVL.

The rearrangement uses TRBV19 and TRBJ2-7, with 8 bases identical to TRBD1. From germline, CDR1 is LNHDA and CDR2 SQIVND (reference sequence). Losses at the gene ends were 10 bases for V and 0 bases for J; bases not matched to a gene: 11. This CDR3 has 15 amino acids. CDR3 sequence (DNA): TGTGCCACCTCAATCACGACAGGGGCCTCCTACGAGCAGTACTTC. This encodes CATSITTGASYEQYF.

V usage is TRBV19 and J usage is TRBJ2-5; 8 bases line up with TRBD1. The CDR3 is 13 amino acids. Germline assignment: CDR1 LNHDA and CDR2 SQIVND (reference sequence). V lost 4 bases and J lost 3; bases outside the gene matches: 1. The CDR3 region is CASSTDREETQYF. DNA for the CDR3: TGTGCCAGTAGTACGGACAGGGAAGAGACCCAGTACTTC.

V and J are TRBV4-2 and TRBJ2-1; unclear D gene. Germline V gene data show CDR1 as LGHNA and CDR2 as YNFKEQ. CDR3 length: 14 residues. V gave up 0 bases and J gave up 4 bases, with 7 bases separating them. The CDR3 DNA sequence: TGTGCCAGCAGCCAAGATTCCCAATACAATGAGCAGTTCTTC. It translates to CASSQDSQYNEQFF.

The chain uses TRBV7-9 and TRBJ2-4; 9 bases map to TRBD2. CDR1 and CDR2 (germline): SEHNR, FQNEAQ (reference sequence). This CDR3 has 19 amino acids. V lost 3 bases, J lost 0 bases, and 12 bases stayed unmatched. Written as DNA, the CDR3 is TGTGCCAGCAGCTTTAGCGGGAGTAGTCCTTTGATAGCCAAAAACATTCAGTACTTC. Amino acid sequence: CASSFSGSSPLIAKNIQYF.

The chain links TRBV18 to TRBJ2-5, with 11 bases lining up with TRBD2. In germline, CDR1 is KGHSH, CDR2 LQKENI. This CDR3 contains 17 residues. J lost 5 bases, V lost 3 bases, and 11 bases had no gene match. The CDR3 bases are TGTGCCAGCTCACCCACCCCTAGCGGGGGGCCGGGGGAGACCCAGTACTTC. This sequence encodes CASSPTPSGGPGETQYF.